The sequence of this T cell receptor (beta chain) was determined in a study of radiation and T cells in renal cell carcinoma. Stated time point: blood 4 weeks post-SBRT, at nephrectomy. Regarding treatment: 15 Gy SBRT to primary tumor, nephrectomy 4 weeks later. Nephrectomy followed 15 Gy stereotactic body radiation by 4 weeks. This table comes from immunoSEQ multiplex PCR, and its TCRdb copy is limited to in-frame clones, with some not included. Of 75,000 to 90,000 clones listed, 89% were seen once; the top ten hold 5% to 7.5%. The germline V and J ends were trimmed by 2 bases and 6 bases, with 9 bases remaining between them. The CDR3 consists of 13 residues. CDR1 and CDR2 from the germline V gene are SGHDT and YYEEEE.

Sequenced here: blood, sampled from a patient whose treatment included radiotherapy and nephrectomy. The chain joins TRBV5-6 to TRBJ2-1, with D unclear. This receptor was identified in a woman in her seventies with renal cell carcinoma. In nucleotides, the CDR3 is TGTGCCAGCAGCTTCATTGGGGTCAATGAGCAGTTCTTC. Protein: CASSFIGVNEQFF.